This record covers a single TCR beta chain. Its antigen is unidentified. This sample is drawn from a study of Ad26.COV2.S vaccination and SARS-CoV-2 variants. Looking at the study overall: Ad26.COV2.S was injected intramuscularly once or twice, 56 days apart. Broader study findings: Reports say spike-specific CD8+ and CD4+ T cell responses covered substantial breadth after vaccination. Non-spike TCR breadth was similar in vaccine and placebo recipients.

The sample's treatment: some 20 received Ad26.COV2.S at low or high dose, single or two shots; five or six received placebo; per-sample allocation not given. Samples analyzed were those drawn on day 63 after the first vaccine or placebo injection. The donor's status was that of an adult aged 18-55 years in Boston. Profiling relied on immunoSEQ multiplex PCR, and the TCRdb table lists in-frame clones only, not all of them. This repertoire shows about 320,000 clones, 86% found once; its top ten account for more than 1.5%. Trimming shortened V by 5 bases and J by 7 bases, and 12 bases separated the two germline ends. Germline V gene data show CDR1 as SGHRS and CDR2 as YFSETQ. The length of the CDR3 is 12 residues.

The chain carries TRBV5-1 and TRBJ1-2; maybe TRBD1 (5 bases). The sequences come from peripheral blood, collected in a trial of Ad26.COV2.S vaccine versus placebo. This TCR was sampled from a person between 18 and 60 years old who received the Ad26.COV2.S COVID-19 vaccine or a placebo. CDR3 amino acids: CASRDSGSGYTF. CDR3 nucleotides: TGCGCCAGCAGAGACAGTGGTAGTGGCTACACCTTC.